This TCR beta chain originates from a study of regulatory T cells in long-lasting Graves disease. In this sample, this clonotype turned up many times. Its cognate antigen is unknown. Study-wide results and caveats: TRBV28, TRBJ1-2 and TRBJ2-5 emerged as the favored segments in persistent disease.

Sequencing libraries for TCR beta were prepared with iRepertoire HTBI primers and Arm-PCR of CDR3 regions. TCRdb re-called the multiplex PCR reads through MiXCR, storing one row per CDR3 protein. The sample lists 450,000 to 600,000 distinct CDR3 sequences, about 14% occurring once. Germline CDR1 ENHRY, CDR2 SYGVKD. V trimming: 6 bases; J trimming: 2 bases; junction bases outside the gene matches: 1. The length of the CDR3 is 14 residues. Time point reported: newly diagnosed GD, antithyroid drugs for less than 3 months. After RNA was extracted from PBMCs, the TCR library was made from it. These same data were also listed under a study on T cells in Graves' hyperthyroidism and ophthalmopathy. As that report states: Absence of ophthalmopathy progression within 18 months defined stable Graves' hyperthyroidism.

The receptor comes from a man aged 25-45 years with Graves disease. The chain joins TRBV10-3 to TRBJ2-3, with 11 bases lining up with TRBD2. Sequencing used peripheral blood mononuclear cells (PBMCs), obtained at new diagnosis, from a patient treated with antithyroid drugs. CDR3 loop: CAIRTSGVTDTQYF. The CDR3, as DNA: TGTGCCATCAGGACTAGCGGGGTCACAGATACGCAGTATTTT.